This T cell receptor beta chain is from a study of cytomegalovirus exposure and HLA in healthy donors. Whole-study results and caveats: TCR beta chains numbering more than 150 were designated cytomegalovirus-associated. Most subjects' HLA-A and HLA-B alleles were reportedly predicted from TCR beta sequences. The majority of CMV-associated TCR beta chains were reported as apparently HLA-restricted in a later analysis. Later analysis indicated greater clonal expansion among HLA-associated TCR beta chains than among equally common other chains.

The CDR3 length is 14 residues. V was trimmed by 6 bases and J by 2 bases, leaving 10 bases between them. From germline, CDR1 is MNHEY and CDR2 SVGAGI. The study ran its PCR with 60 Vbeta and 13 Jbeta primers. Clones were read by immunoSEQ multiplex PCR, and TCRdb kept only the in-frame ones, dropping some. The sample yields 150,000 to 200,000 clones, 55% to 65% seen once. On this clone: The antigen is not known.

The sample consisted of PBMCs. V is TRBV6-5 and J is TRBJ2-2, with D unclear. This TCR was sampled from a man aged 35 to 55 in good health and CMV-seronegative. CDR3 region: CASSALKNTGELFF. The DNA of the CDR3 is TGTGCCAGCAGCGCGCTAAAAAACACCGGGGAGCTGTTTTTT.